The rows below give T cell receptor beta chains drawn from one sample of a study of blood T cell repertoires in COVID-19. Here immunoSEQ multiplex PCR was the method, and the copy in TCRdb shows in-frame clones only, minus some. Of about 69,000 clones listed, 84% are singletons. Sequencing was carried out using peripheral blood. Receptors were obtained from a man aged 50 to 59 with COVID-19, enrolled during active disease. The CDR3 runs from the conserved cysteine through the conserved F or W. Fields, in order: D gene, V gene, J gene, clone size, CDR3 protein, CDR3 DNA. A D gene is named only where the DNA matches it firmly. Clone size is stated in some rows and not others, as once, few, many or a class when expanded.

d_gene: TRBD2; v_gene: TRBV7-3; j_gene: TRBJ2-1; abundance: .; CDR3aa: CASSPLHGGGRSYNEQFF; CDR3nt: TGTGCCAGCAGCCCTCTTCACGGGGGGGGCCGCTCCTACAATGAGCAGTTCTTC
d_gene: .; v_gene: TRBV2; j_gene: TRBJ2-5; abundance: .; CDR3aa: CASILEGSSQETQYF; CDR3nt: TGTGCCAGCATTCTTGAGGGTAGCTCACAAGAGACCCAGTACTTC
d_gene: TRBD1; v_gene: TRBV24-1; j_gene: TRBJ2-5; abundance: few; CDR3aa: CATSDAGGEETQYF; CDR3nt: TGTGCCACCAGTGATGCAGGGGGCGAAGAGACCCAGTACTTC
d_gene: .; v_gene: TRBV27; j_gene: TRBJ1-1; abundance: .; CDR3aa: CASSTRFSMNTEAFF; CDR3nt: TGTGCCAGCAGTACCCGGTTTAGCATGAACACTGAAGCTTTCTTT
d_gene: .; v_gene: TRBV3-1/TRBV3-2; j_gene: TRBJ2-5; abundance: .; CDR3aa: CATLGDSEETQYF; CDR3nt: TGTGCCACCCTAGGGGACTCAGAAGAGACCCAGTACTTC
d_gene: TRBD1; v_gene: TRBV6-1; j_gene: TRBJ2-5; abundance: once; CDR3aa: CASSEPGRGKMETQYF; CDR3nt: TGTGCCAGCAGTGAACCAGGCAGGGGGAAAATGGAGACCCAGTACTTC
d_gene: .; v_gene: TRBV10-2; j_gene: TRBJ1-2; abundance: .; CDR3aa: CASSDTVNYGYTF; CDR3nt: TGCGCCAGCAGTGATACTGTGAACTATGGCTACACCTTC
d_gene: TRBD1; v_gene: TRBV7-3; j_gene: TRBJ2-1; abundance: .; CDR3aa: CASSSTGTEYNEQFF; CDR3nt: TGTGCCAGCAGCTCGACCGGGACAGAATACAATGAGCAGTTCTTC
d_gene: .; v_gene: TRBV9; j_gene: TRBJ2-5; abundance: .; CDR3aa: CASSQADQETQYF; CDR3nt: TGTGCCAGCAGCCAGGCAGACCAAGAGACCCAGTACTTC
d_gene: TRBD1; v_gene: TRBV7-9; j_gene: TRBJ2-1; abundance: .; CDR3aa: CASRPRQGTYNEQFF; CDR3nt: TGTGCCAGCAGACCCCGACAGGGGACCTACAATGAGCAGTTCTTC
d_gene: .; v_gene: TRBV12-3/TRBV12-4; j_gene: TRBJ1-1; abundance: few; CDR3aa: CASSLPRSNIAFF; CDR3nt: TGTGCCAGCAGTTTACCCCGGTCAAATATCGCTTTCTTT
d_gene: .; v_gene: TRBV30; j_gene: TRBJ2-3; abundance: once; CDR3aa: CARSFGTDTQYF; CDR3nt: TGTGCCCGGAGCTTCGGCACAGATACGCAGTATTTT
d_gene: .; v_gene: TRBV19; j_gene: TRBJ1-3; abundance: .; CDR3aa: CASSIGFISGNTIYF; CDR3nt: TGTGCCAGTAGTATTGGCTTCATCTCTGGAAACACCATATATTTT
d_gene: .; v_gene: TRBV30; j_gene: TRBJ1-3; abundance: .; CDR3aa: CAWSSGTYTIYF; CDR3nt: TGTGCCTGGAGTAGCGGGACCTACACCATATATTTT
d_gene: TRBD1; v_gene: TRBV7-2; j_gene: TRBJ1-5; abundance: .; CDR3aa: CASSLVVGQGNQPQHF; CDR3nt: TGTGCCAGCAGCTTAGTAGTCGGACAGGGGAATCAGCCCCAGCATTTT
d_gene: TRBD2; v_gene: TRBV6-2/TRBV6-3; j_gene: TRBJ2-3; abundance: .; CDR3aa: CASSQAGDTQYF; CDR3nt: TGTGCCAGCAGTCAAGCGGGGGATACGCAGTATTTT
d_gene: TRBD1; v_gene: TRBV28; j_gene: TRBJ1-2; abundance: .; CDR3aa: CASSYPGQGKSYTF; CDR3nt: TGTGCCAGCAGTTACCCGGGACAGGGGAAGTCCTACACCTTC
d_gene: .; v_gene: TRBV12-3/TRBV12-4; j_gene: TRBJ1-2; abundance: .; CDR3aa: CASSFRQDYGYTF; CDR3nt: TGTGCCAGCAGTTTTAGACAGGACTATGGCTACACCTTC
d_gene: .; v_gene: TRBV25-1; j_gene: TRBJ1-6; abundance: .; CDR3aa: CASIQGGHNSPLHF; CDR3nt: TGTGCCAGCATTCAAGGGGGACATAATTCACCCCTCCACTTT
d_gene: .; v_gene: TRBV30; j_gene: TRBJ2-2; abundance: few; CDR3aa: CAWCRARIGGELFF; CDR3nt: TGTGCCTGGTGCAGGGCGAGAATCGGCGGGGAGCTGTTTTTT
d_gene: .; v_gene: TRBV6-5; j_gene: TRBJ1-2; abundance: .; CDR3aa: CASRRGRRDYGYTF; CDR3nt: TGTGCCAGCAGACGGGGCCGGAGGGACTATGGCTACACCTTC
d_gene: TRBD2; v_gene: TRBV3-1/TRBV3-2; j_gene: TRBJ2-3; abundance: .; CDR3aa: CASSQRTSVSTDTQYF; CDR3nt: TGTGCCAGCAGCCAAAGGACTAGCGTCAGCACAGATACGCAGTATTTT
d_gene: TRBD1; v_gene: TRBV6-6; j_gene: TRBJ1-2; abundance: .; CDR3aa: CASMTGGNKVDGYTF; CDR3nt: TGTGCCAGCATGACAGGGGGGAATAAGGTCGATGGCTACACCTTC
d_gene: .; v_gene: TRBV7-7; j_gene: TRBJ2-2; abundance: .; CDR3aa: CASSPNRGATGELFF; CDR3nt: TGTGCCAGCAGCCCGAATCGGGGGGCCACCGGGGAGCTGTTTTTT